This TCR beta chain was identified during a study of T cells in Graves' hyperthyroidism and ophthalmopathy. The germline V gene encodes CDR1 SNHLY and CDR2 FYNNEI. Trimming removed 8 bases from V and 4 bases from J, with 12 bases in between. The CDR3 sequence is 14 residues long. TCR beta CDR3 sequences were amplified from RNA transcripts. The TCR CDR3 was amplified in a first-round RT-PCR using the HTBI primer set. Via MiXCR, TCRdb re-called the multiplex PCR reads, giving one row per CDR3 protein. This table holds under 300,000 distinct CDR3 sequences, roughly 15% found once. Recently diagnosed hyperthyroidism of less than 2 months' duration affected patients aged 18 to 65. This clonotype was picked up many times.

The receptor was isolated from a woman aged 40-49 years with Graves' hyperthyroidism that later progressed to Graves' ophthalmopathy. This chain connects TRBV2 to TRBJ2-6; D unresolved. The sequenced sample consisted of blood. In DNA, the CDR3 is TGTGCCAGCTGCCAAGAGTCCGGGGCCAACGTCCTGACTTTC. Encoded protein: CASCQESGANVLTF.